This TCR beta chain came from a study of cytotoxic CD8 clonotypes in ibrutinib-treated CLL. General observations from the study: Against age-matched healthy donors, baseline clonality ran higher and tracked circulating CD8+ T-cell counts.

Germline trimming cut 3 bases from V and 2 bases from J; bases unmatched to any gene: 7. This CDR3 has 16 residues. Germline V gene data show CDR1 as PRHDT and CDR2 as FYEKMQ (reference sequence). Notes on this clone: Antigen unknown.

Here immunoSEQ multiplex PCR was the method, and the copy in TCRdb shows in-frame clones only, minus some. The sample has approximately 320,000 clones; approximately 67% are singletons. This sequence originates from a human donor with chronic lymphocytic leukemia. The starting material was PBMCs, obtained after 36 months of ibrutinib treatment. The V gene is TRBV13, the J gene TRBJ2-3, with 8 positions matching TRBD2. Written as DNA, the CDR3 is TGTGCCAGCAGCTTCCCGAGGACTAGCTCCACAGATACGCAGTATTTT. Translation: CASSFPRTSSTDTQYF.